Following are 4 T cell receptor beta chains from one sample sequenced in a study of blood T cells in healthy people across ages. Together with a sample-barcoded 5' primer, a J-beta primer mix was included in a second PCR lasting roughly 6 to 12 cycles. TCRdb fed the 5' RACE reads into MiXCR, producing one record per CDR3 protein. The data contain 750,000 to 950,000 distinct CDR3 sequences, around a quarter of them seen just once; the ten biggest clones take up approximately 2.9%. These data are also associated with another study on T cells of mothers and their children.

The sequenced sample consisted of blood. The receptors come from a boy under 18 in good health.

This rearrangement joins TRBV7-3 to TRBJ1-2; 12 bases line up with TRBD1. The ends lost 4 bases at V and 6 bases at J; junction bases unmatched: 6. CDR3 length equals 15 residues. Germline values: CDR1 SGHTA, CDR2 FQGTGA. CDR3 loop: CASSSGTGGQDGYTF. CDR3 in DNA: TGTGCCAGCAGCTCCGGGACAGGGGGCCAGGATGGCTACACCTTC.

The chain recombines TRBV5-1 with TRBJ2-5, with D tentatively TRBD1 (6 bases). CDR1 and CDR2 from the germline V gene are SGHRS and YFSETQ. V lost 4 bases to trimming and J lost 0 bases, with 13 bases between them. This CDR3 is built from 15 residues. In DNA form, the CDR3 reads TGCGCCAGCAGCCCATTCGGACAGCACCAAGAGACCCAGTACTTC. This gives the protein CASSPFGQHQETQYF.

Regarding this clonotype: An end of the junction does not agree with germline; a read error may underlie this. The CDR3 bases are TGTGCCAGCAGTCCCTACGCCGGACAACCCGCGAACACCAGGGAGCTGTTTTTT. Translating gives CASSPYAGQPANTRELFF. The chain recombines TRBV2 with TRBJ2-2, with D maybe TRBD1 (5 bases). Per germline, CDR1 SNHLY and CDR2 FYNNEI. This CDR3 is 18 amino acids long.

CDR3 DNA: TGTGCCAGCAGTTTCGTGGGGAGTTCACCCCTCCACTTT. Translating it yields CASSFVGSSPLHF. V usage is TRBV12-3 or TRBV12-4 and J usage is TRBJ1-6; unclear D gene. The V end lost 3 bases, the J end lost 9 bases, and 9 bases lay between the germline ends. This CDR3 has 13 amino acids.